This T cell receptor beta chain was identified in a study of identical twins. TCRdb redid the calling of the 5' RACE reads with MiXCR, one entry per CDR3 protein. The sample contains about 690,000 distinct CDR3 sequences, 21% of which appear only once. CDR1 and CDR2 from the germline V gene are DFQATT and SNEGSKA (reference sequence). This CDR3 spans 13 amino acids. V was shortened by 6 bases and J by 6 bases, with 18 bases between the two germline ends. In its sample, this clonotype was seen many times. This sample was also put to use in a study of T cells expressing NK-cell markers. That source reports: Expanded NKG2C+ T cell clones had unclear HCMV specificity.

This clonotype was sampled from a woman aged 18-29 years in good health. Sequencing input: PBMCs. The rearrangement links TRBV20-1 to TRBJ2-7; D might be TRBD2 (5 bases). The CDR3 loop is CSANQDEGFEQYF. The CDR3 DNA sequence: TGCAGTGCAAACCAAGACGAGGGCTTCGAGCAGTACTTC.